This TCR beta chain was sequenced for a study of blood T cell repertoires in COVID-19. This clone was observed a single time. Original handling: Estimation of nucleated cell counts relied on the amplification of reference gene primers. Assay used: immunoSEQ multiplex PCR; TCRdb lists only in-frame clones, some missing. The V and J calls and clone size were taken over from that table, and D and trimming were inferred from the DNA. The sample shows some 80,000 clones, about 85% of them seen only once. CDR3 length equals 14 residues. Looked up from germline, CDR1 is LNHDA and CDR2 is SQIVND (reference sequence). The V end was cut by 7 bases, the J end by 8 bases, with 20 bases between.

This chain joins TRBV19 and TRBJ1-1; D unclear. The material sequenced was peripheral blood. The source is a man in his sixties with COVID-19, enrolled during active disease. In DNA, the CDR3 is TGTGCCAGTACCATTGTCGGGGTGAGGACCGAAGCTTTCTTT. Its translation is CASTIVGVRTEAFF.